The sequence of this T cell receptor beta chain was determined in a study of cytomegalovirus exposure and HLA in healthy donors. The overall study: An early data release held about 85 million unique TCRs from HLA-typed donors. Study-wide results and limits: In a later analysis, DRB1 alleles had the most associated TCRs; HLA-C alleles the fewest. Reports showed the classifier diagnosing cytomegalovirus status with high specificity and sensitivity.

About this clone itself: Its specificity is not known.

Use of 60 Vbeta and 13 Jbeta primers characterized the PCR. Sequencing used immunoSEQ multiplex PCR; TCRdb keeps in-frame clones, though not all of them. The sample includes about 140,000 clones, approximately 77% of them seen just once. The CDR3 consists of 13 residues. In germline, CDR1 is SGHAT, CDR2 FQNNGV. Deletions cut 1 base from V and 6 bases from J, with 9 bases between. The sample taken for sequencing was PBMCs. V and J are TRBV11-2 and TRBJ1-1; no clear D gene. The sequence came from a woman in her thirties or forties in good health and CMV-seronegative. Written as DNA, the CDR3 is TGTGCCAGCAGCTTAGCCCGAGCGGCTGAAGCTTTCTTT. This encodes CASSLARAAEAFF.